The 20 T cell receptor beta chains in this list originate from one sample, sequenced in a study of shared clonotypes between healthy human individuals. Clones were sequenced by immunoSEQ multiplex PCR, and TCRdb holds only the in-frame ones, with some missing. This table holds about 2.3 million clones, just under 95% found once. The sequenced sample consisted of naive CD4+ T cells from PBMCs. Regarding subset: CD45RA+ positively selected. Every receptor here comes from a young man in good health. Some clones in this sample may be carry-over from other donors' samples.

The rearrangement links TRBV6-1 to TRBJ2-3; 12 nucleotides line up with TRBD2. Germline V gives CDR1 MNHNS, CDR2 SASEGT. The CDR3 is 18 amino acids. Unmatched junction bases numbered 10, after V lost 2 bases and J lost 4 bases. The CDR3: CASSERLAGAGGSDTQYF. CDR3 DNA: TGTGCCAGCAGTGAAAGACTAGCGGGGGCTGGGGGGTCAGATACGCAGTATTTT.

The chain joins TRBV6-5 to TRBJ2-2; 10 bases match TRBD1. The CDR3 is 15 residues long. With V trimmed by 5 bases and J by 5 bases, 5 bases remained unmatched. Germline loops: CDR1 MNHEY, CDR2 SVGAGI. CDR3 loop: CASSRTGGITGELFF. Written as DNA, the CDR3 is TGTGCCAGCAGTCGGACAGGGGGAATAACCGGGGAGCTGTTTTTT.

V gene TRBV12-5 combines with J gene TRBJ2-7, with D perhaps matching TRBD2 (5 bases). The ends were cut back, 3 bases at V and 3 bases at J, with 6 bases in the middle. Germline lookup yields CDR1 LGHNT and CDR2 FRNRAP. CDR3 length: 12 amino acids. As DNA, the CDR3 is TGTGCTAGTGGTTTTGAGGGCTACGAGCAGTACTTC. Protein sequence: CASGFEGYEQYF.

This clone turned up a few times. This chain joins TRBV18 and TRBJ1-1; 10 bases match TRBD1. Per the germline V gene, CDR1 is KGHSH and CDR2 is LQKENI. This CDR3 spans 14 amino acids. With V trimmed by 3 bases and J by 5 bases, 3 bases remained unmatched. CDR3 in amino acids: CASSPDRGWTEAFF. CDR3 nucleotides: TGTGCCAGCTCACCGGACAGGGGGTGGACTGAAGCTTTCTTT.

The genes are TRBV7-9 and TRBJ1-2, with a weak D call TRBD1 (5 bases). V lost 5 bases, J lost 0 bases, and 16 bases lay in between. The CDR3 length is 16 residues. Germline V CDR1 and CDR2: SEHNR, FQNEAQ (reference sequence). The CDR3 DNA sequence: TGTGCCAGCAGCCCCTGGCAGGGCGTCCCTAACTATGGCTACACCTTC. It specifies CASSPWQGVPNYGYTF. Full variable domain (outside the CDR3, taken from reference TRBV7-9 and TRBJ1-2): DTGVSQNPRHKITKRGQNVTFRCDPISEHNRLYWYRQTLGQGPEFLTYFQNEAQLEKSRLLSDRFSAERPKGSFSTLEIQRTEQGDSAMYLCASSPWQGVPNYGYTFGSGTRLTVV.

This sequence joins TRBV28 and TRBJ1-3; possibly TRBD1 for D (6 bases). The germline V and J ends were trimmed by 7 bases and 0 bases, with 13 bases remaining between them. There are 15 residues in the CDR3. Germline lookup yields CDR1 MDHEN and CDR2 SYDVKM. CDR3 region: CASKLDSNSGNTIYF. CDR3 in DNA: TGTGCCAGCAAACTGGACAGCAACTCTGGAAACACCATATATTTT.

The rearrangement uses TRBV14 and TRBJ1-2; 7 bases are shared with TRBD1. CDR1 and CDR2 from the germline V gene are SGHDN and FVKESK. Germline trimming cut 4 bases from V and 11 bases from J; bases unmatched to any gene: 7. The CDR3 is made up of 12 amino acids. The DNA of the CDR3 is TGTGCCAGCAGCCCCGGGACAGTATCTTACACCTTC. Residues: CASSPGTVSYTF.

This clone has a handful of counts. This sequence joins TRBV19 and TRBJ1-1; D is ambiguous. This CDR3 spans 14 amino acids. Deletions cut 3 bases from V and 5 bases from J, with 13 bases between. CDR1 is LNHDA, CDR2 SQIVND, per germline (reference sequence). CDR3 nucleotides: TGTGCCAGTAGTATGGGGAACGGCGGGACTGAAGCTTTCTTT. Amino acids: CASSMGNGGTEAFF.

The genes are TRBV18 and TRBJ2-1; 10 bases are a match to TRBD2. The J segment lost 3 bases and the V segment lost 6 bases, leaving 5 bases of the junction unmatched. Germline V gene lookup returns CDR1 KGHSH and CDR2 LQKENI. This CDR3 region has 15 residues. CDR3 region: CASSQAGGLYNEQFF. The CDR3, as DNA: TGTGCCAGCTCCCAAGCGGGAGGGCTCTACAATGAGCAGTTCTTC.

This chain uses TRBV29-1 with TRBJ2-7; perhaps D is TRBD1 or TRBD2 (5 bases each). The germline gives CDR1 SQVTM, CDR2 ANQGSEA. The CDR3 length is 13 residues. Trimming stripped 7 bases from V and 3 bases from J, with 16 bases between. The CDR3 DNA reads as TGCAGCGCCGCCACGGGGCTGGGCTACGAGCAGTACTTC. Its protein product is CSAATGLGYEQYF.

This clone was detected once. CDR3 nucleotide sequence: TGTGCCAGCAGACCCTCGATGGGGGAGCAGTTCTTC. This sequence encodes CASRPSMGEQFF. V is TRBV11-2 and J is TRBJ2-1; D is uncertain. CDR3 length: 12 amino acids. Germline CDR1 SGHAT, CDR2 FQNNGV. V gave up 6 bases and J gave up 10 bases, with 13 bases separating them.

This chain connects TRBV28 to TRBJ2-1, with 7 bases fitting TRBD2. Per the germline V gene, CDR1 is MDHEN and CDR2 is SYDVKM. V shed 6 bases, J shed 1 base, and the junction held 6 bases outside the gene matches. The length of the CDR3 is 15 residues. CDR3 coding DNA: TGTGCCAGCAGGGGTCAGCGGGGTTCCTACAATGAGCAGTTCTTC. This encodes CASRGQRGSYNEQFF.

This clone is a singleton in its sample. This chain joins TRBV18 and TRBJ1-5; D might be TRBD1 (5 bases). The CDR3 contains 15 residues. Germline CDR1 KGHSH, CDR2 LQKENI. Trimming cost V 1 base and J 5 bases, with 12 bases left between them. The CDR3 bases are TGTGCCAGCTCACCACTTACGGGGACCCATCAGCCCCAGCATTTT. Encoded protein: CASSPLTGTHQPQHF. The entire variable domain, with the rest obtained from reference TRBV18 and TRBJ1-5, is as follows: NAGVMQNPRHLVRRRGQEARLRCSPMKGHSHVYWYRQLPEEGLKFMVYLQKENIIDESGMPKERFSAEFPKEGPSILRIQQVVRGDSAAYFCASSPLTGTHQPQHFGDGTRLSIL.

The chain combines TRBV2 with TRBJ2-1; a possible D gene is TRBD2 (6 bases). V lost 2 bases, J lost 6 bases, and 17 bases lay in between. CDR1 and CDR2 from the germline V gene are SNHLY and FYNNEI. There are 16 residues in the CDR3. Here the CDR3 DNA reads TGTGCCAGCAGTGAAAGGGGCGCGGGAATTTTCAATGAGCAGTTCTTC. This encodes CASSERGAGIFNEQFF.

The chain carries TRBV6-4 and TRBJ2-3, with D perhaps matching TRBD2 (6 bases). Trimming removed 7 bases from V and 2 bases from J, with 16 bases in between. The germline V gene has CDR1 MRHNA and CDR2 SNTAGT. CDR3 length equals 15 residues. Written as DNA, the CDR3 is TGTGCCAGCAAGCCGACCGGGGGACCCACAGATACGCAGTATTTT. This gives the protein CASKPTGGPTDTQYF.

CDR3 nucleotides: TGTGCCAGCAGCTTGGCCAGATTACCGGGCGCAGATACGCAGTATTTT. Its translation is CASSLARLPGADTQYF. The rearrangement joins TRBV5-8 to TRBJ2-3; D gene unclear. Trimming took off 0 bases at V and 4 bases at J, with 15 bases between the two ends. Germline CDR1 and CDR2: SGHTS and YDEGEE. The CDR3 loop spans 16 amino acids.

The gene calls are TRBV7-9 and TRBJ2-6; maybe TRBD2 (5 bases). Germline CDR1 SEHNR, CDR2 FQNEAQ (reference sequence). The CDR3 is 14 amino acids. V was trimmed by 7 bases and J by 4 bases, leaving 11 bases between them. The CDR3 nucleotides read TGTGCCAGCAACCCCGGAGGAGGGGCCAACGTCCTGACTTTC. Its translation: CASNPGGGANVLTF.

The J gene is TRBJ1-1, the V gene TRBV19; 7 bases align to TRBD1. The CDR3 covers 15 residues. After removal of 5 bases from V and 4 bases from J, the junction contained 10 bases not matched to a gene. Germline V gene sequence: CDR1 LNHDA, CDR2 SQIVND (reference sequence). The CDR3 here is CASSDPRQGVTEAFF. The CDR3 bases are TGTGCCAGTAGTGACCCCCGACAGGGCGTCACTGAAGCTTTCTTT.

The rearrangement links TRBV9 to TRBJ2-7; D uncertain. The germline gives CDR1 SGDLS, CDR2 YYNGEE. V was pared by 7 bases and J by 7 bases, with 9 bases between. The CDR3 has 10 residues. The CDR3 loop reads CASELREQYF. The CDR3 bases are TGTGCCAGCGAACTTCGTGAGCAGTACTTC.

The V and J genes are TRBV10-3 and TRBJ2-1, with 7 bases that match TRBD2. From germline, CDR1 is ENHRY and CDR2 SYGVKD. CDR3 length: 15 residues. V lost 5 bases to trimming and J lost 5 bases; unmatched junction nucleotides: 9. As DNA, the CDR3 is TGTGCCATCAGTACCGGGAGGAGGGTAGACAATGAGCAGTTCTTC. This codes for CAISTGRRVDNEQFF.